The TCR beta chain described here comes from a study of T cells after yellow fever vaccination. Overall study context: With SMART-Seq v4 Ultra Low Input, the fractions containing low cell numbers were prepared. Study-wide results and limits: Once the booster was given, most primary-vaccination clones reappeared, at approximately 97% for CD4 and 85% to 90% for CD8. Weaker overall, the secondary response nonetheless peaked faster (day 5 versus 15).

With respect to this clonotype: Its antigen is not identified.

Per germline, CDR1 MNHEY and CDR2 SMNVEV (reference sequence). There are 15 residues in the CDR3. V lost 5 bases and J lost 1, with 14 bases in between. TCRdb re-called the 5' RACE reads through MiXCR, storing one row per CDR3 protein. The table includes tens of thousands of distinct CDR3 sequences, more than 5.5% detected once. The chain is built from TRBV27 and TRBJ1-1; D gene uncertain. The source of this sequence is a man aged 18 to 35 who received the YFV17D yellow fever vaccine. This material consisted of CD8+ T cells sorted from PBMCs, taken 10 to 11 days after the first yellow fever vaccination. The DNA of the CDR3 is TGTGCCAGCAGTCCACTACCTCCAACGAACACTGAAGCTTTCTTT. This codes for CASSPLPPTNTEAFF.